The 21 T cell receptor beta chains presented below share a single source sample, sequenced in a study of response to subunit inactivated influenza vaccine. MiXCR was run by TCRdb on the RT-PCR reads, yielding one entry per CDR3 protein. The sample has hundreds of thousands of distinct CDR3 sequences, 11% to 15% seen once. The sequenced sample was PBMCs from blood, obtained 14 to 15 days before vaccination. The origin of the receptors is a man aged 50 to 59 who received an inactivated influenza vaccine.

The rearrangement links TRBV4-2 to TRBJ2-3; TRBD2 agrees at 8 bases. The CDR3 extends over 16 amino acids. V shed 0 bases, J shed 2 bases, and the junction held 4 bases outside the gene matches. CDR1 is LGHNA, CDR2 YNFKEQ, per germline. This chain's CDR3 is CASSQEGGGHTDTQYF. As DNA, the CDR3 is TGTGCCAGCAGCCAAGAGGGCGGGGGGCACACAGATACGCAGTATTTT.

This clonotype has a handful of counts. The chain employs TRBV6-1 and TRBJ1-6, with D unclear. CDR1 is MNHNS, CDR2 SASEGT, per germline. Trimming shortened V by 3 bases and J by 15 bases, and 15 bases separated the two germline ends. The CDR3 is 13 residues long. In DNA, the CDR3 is TGTGCCAGCAGTGATCAGGCGCCATGGGGCCTCCACTTT. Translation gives CASSDQAPWGLHF.

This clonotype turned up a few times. The CDR3 sequence: CASSQREYQETQYF. The CDR3 DNA reads TGCGCCAGCAGCCAGCGGGAGTACCAAGAGACCCAGTACTTC. The chain carries TRBV4-1 and TRBJ2-5; 7 bases are shared with TRBD2. The CDR3 is 14 residues long. Germline V gene lookup returns CDR1 MGHRA and CDR2 YSYEKL. Unmatched junction bases numbered 1, after V lost 3 bases and J lost 0 bases.

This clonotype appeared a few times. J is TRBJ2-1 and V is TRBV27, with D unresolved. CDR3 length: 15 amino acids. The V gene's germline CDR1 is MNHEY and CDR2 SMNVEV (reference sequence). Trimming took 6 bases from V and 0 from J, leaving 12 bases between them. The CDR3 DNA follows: TGTGCCAGCAGCGAGCGTCCAAGCTCCTACAATGAGCAGTTCTTC. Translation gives CASSERPSSYNEQFF.

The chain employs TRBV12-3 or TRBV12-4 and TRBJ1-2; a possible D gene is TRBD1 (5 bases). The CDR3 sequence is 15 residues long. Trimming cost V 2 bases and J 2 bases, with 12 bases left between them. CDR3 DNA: TGTGCCAGCAGTTTATCCGGGACGGTAAACTATGGCTACACCTTC. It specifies CASSLSGTVNYGYTF.

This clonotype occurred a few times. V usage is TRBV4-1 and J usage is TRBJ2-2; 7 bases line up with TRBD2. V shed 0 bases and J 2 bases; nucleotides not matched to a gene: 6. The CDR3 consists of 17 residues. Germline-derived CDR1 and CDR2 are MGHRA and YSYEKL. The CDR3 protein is CASSQDGGGANTGELFF. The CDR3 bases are TGCGCCAGCAGCCAAGATGGCGGGGGAGCCAACACCGGGGAGCTGTTTTTT.

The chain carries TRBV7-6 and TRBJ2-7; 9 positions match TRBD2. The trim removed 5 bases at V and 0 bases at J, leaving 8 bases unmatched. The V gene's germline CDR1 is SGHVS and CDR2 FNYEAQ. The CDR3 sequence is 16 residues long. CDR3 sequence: CASSLVAGAGSYEQYF. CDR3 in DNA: TGTGCCAGCAGCCTCGTAGCGGGAGCCGGCTCCTACGAGCAGTACTTC.

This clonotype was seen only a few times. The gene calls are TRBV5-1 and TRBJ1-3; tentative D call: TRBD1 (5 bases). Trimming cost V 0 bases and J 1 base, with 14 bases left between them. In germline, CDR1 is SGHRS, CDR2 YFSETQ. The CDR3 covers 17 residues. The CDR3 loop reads CASSLGAGTPSGNTIYF. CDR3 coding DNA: TGCGCCAGCAGCTTGGGGGCCGGGACCCCGTCTGGAAACACCATATATTTT.

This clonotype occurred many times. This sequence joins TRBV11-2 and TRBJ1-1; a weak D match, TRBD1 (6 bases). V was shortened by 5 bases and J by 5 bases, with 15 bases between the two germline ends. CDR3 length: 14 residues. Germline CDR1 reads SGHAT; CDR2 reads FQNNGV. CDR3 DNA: TGTGCCAGCAGCACAAATGGGGGGCAGACTGAAGCTTTCTTT. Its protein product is CASSTNGGQTEAFF.

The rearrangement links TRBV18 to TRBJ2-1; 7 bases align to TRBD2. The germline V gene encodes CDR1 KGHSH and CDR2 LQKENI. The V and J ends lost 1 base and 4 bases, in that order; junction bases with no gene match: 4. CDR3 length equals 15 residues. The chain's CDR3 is CASSPQRDLYNEQFF. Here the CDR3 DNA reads TGTGCCAGCTCACCACAGCGGGACCTGTACAATGAGCAGTTCTTC. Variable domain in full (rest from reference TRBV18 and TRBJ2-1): NAGVMQNPRHLVRRRGQEARLRCSPMKGHSHVYWYRQLPEEGLKFMVYLQKENIIDESGMPKERFSAEFPKEGPSILRIQQVVRGDSAAYFCASSPQRDLYNEQFFGPGTRLTVL.

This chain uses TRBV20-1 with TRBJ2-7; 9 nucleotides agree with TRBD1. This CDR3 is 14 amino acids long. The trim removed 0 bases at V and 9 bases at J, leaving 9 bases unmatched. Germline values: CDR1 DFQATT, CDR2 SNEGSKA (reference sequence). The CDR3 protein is CSARDGTGRAGQYF. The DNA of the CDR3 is TGCAGTGCTAGAGACGGGACAGGGAGAGCCGGGCAGTACTTC.

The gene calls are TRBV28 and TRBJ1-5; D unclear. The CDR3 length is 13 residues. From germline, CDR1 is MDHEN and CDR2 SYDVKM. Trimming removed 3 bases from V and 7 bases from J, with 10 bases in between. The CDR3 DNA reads TGTGCCAGCAGTTTGTCGAGGTGGCAGCCCCAGCATTTT. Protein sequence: CASSLSRWQPQHF.

CDR3 loop: CSAEEGALVPDTQYF. The CDR3 DNA sequence: TGCAGTGCAGAAGAAGGCGCCCTAGTGCCAGATACGCAGTATTTT. This chain uses TRBV20-1 with TRBJ2-3; D is ambiguous. Germline loops: CDR1 DFQATT, CDR2 SNEGSKA (reference sequence). The CDR3 covers 15 residues. Trimming pared 6 bases from V and 4 bases from J, leaving 20 bases between.

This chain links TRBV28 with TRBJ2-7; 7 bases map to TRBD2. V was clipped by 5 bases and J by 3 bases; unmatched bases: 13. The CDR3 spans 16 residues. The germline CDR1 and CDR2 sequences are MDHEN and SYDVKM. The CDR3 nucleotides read TGTGCCAGCAGTAAACCCTTCGAGGGAGGGGACTACGAGCAGTACTTC. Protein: CASSKPFEGGDYEQYF. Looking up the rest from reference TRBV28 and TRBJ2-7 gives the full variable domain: DVKVTQSSRYLVKRTGEKVFLECVQDMDHENMFWYRQDPGLGLRLIYFSYDVKMKEKGDIPEGYSVSREKKERFSLILESASTNQTSMYLCASSKPFEGGDYEQYFGPGTRLTVT.

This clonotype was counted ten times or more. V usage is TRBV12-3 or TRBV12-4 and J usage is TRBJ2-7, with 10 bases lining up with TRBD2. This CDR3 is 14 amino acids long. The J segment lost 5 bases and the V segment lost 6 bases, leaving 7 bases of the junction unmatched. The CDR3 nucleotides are TGTGCCAGCAGCAAGCGGGAGGGTCGGGACGAGCAGTACTTC. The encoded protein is CASSKREGRDEQYF.

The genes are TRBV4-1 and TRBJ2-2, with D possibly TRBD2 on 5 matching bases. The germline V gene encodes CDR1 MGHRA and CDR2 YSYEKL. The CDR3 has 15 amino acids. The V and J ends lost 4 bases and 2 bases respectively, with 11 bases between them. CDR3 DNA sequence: TGCGCCAGCAGCCCCGGACTGGGAAACACCGGGGAGCTGTTTTTT. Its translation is CASSPGLGNTGELFF.

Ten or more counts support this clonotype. Written as DNA, the CDR3 is TGCAGCGTTGACTATACAGGGGGCACTGAAGCTTTCTTT. Encoded protein: CSVDYTGGTEAFF. This sequence joins TRBV29-1 and TRBJ1-1; 8 bases agree with TRBD1. This CDR3 is 13 amino acids long. Germline-derived CDR1 and CDR2 are SQVTM and ANQGSEA. After removal of 3 bases from V and 4 bases from J, the junction contained 4 bases not matched to a gene.

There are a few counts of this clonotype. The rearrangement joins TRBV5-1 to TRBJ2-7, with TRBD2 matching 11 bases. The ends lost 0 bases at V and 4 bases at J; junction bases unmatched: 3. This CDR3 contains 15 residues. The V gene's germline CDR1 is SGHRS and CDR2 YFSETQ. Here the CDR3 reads CASSLVTSGGYEQYF. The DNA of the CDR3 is TGCGCCAGCAGCTTGGTTACTAGCGGGGGATACGAGCAGTACTTC.

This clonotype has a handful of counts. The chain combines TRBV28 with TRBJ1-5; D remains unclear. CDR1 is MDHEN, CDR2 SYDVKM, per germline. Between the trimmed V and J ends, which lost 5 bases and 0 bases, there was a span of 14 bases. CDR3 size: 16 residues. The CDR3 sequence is CASSPRGGYSNQPQHF. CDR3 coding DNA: TGTGCCAGCAGTCCTCGAGGCGGCTATAGCAATCAGCCCCAGCATTTT. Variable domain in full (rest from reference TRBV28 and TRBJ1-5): DVKVTQSSRYLVKRTGEKVFLECVQDMDHENMFWYRQDPGLGLRLIYFSYDVKMKEKGDIPEGYSVSREKKERFSLILESASTNQTSMYLCASSPRGGYSNQPQHFGDGTRLSIL.

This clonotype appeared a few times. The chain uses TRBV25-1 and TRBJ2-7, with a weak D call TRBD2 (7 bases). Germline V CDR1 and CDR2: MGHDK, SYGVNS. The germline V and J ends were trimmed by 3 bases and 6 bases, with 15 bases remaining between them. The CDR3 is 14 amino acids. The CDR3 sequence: CASSEAGALAEQYF. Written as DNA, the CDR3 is TGTGCCAGCAGTGAGGCGGGGGCCCTCGCCGAGCAGTACTTC.

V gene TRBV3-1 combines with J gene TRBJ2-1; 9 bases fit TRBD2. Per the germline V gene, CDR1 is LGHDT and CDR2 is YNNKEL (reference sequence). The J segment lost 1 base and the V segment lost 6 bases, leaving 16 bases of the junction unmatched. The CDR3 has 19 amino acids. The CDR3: CASSIRLSGRADSYNEQFF. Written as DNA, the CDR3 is TGTGCCAGCAGTATTCGGCTTAGCGGGAGAGCGGATTCCTACAATGAGCAGTTCTTC.